Listed below are T cell receptor beta chains from one sample, sequenced in a study of blood T cell repertoires in COVID-19. The data were produced by immunoSEQ multiplex PCR, yet TCRdb's version contains in-frame clones alone and is incomplete. The sample includes just over 90,000 clones, roughly nine tenths of them seen just once. Source material: peripheral blood. The source is a human donor with active COVID-19. The donor label of this sample is uncertain. Each CDR3 is given with its conserved first and last residue. Each record gives: V gene, D gene, J gene, CDR3 length, clone size, CDR3 protein, CDR3 DNA. A D gene is named only where the DNA matches it firmly. Size values are once, few and many counts, or a class for expanded clones, and some rows have none.

V: TRBV19
D: NA
J: TRBJ1-3
length: 14
size: NA
CDR3: CASSYAGFGNTIYF
DNA: TGTGCCAGTAGTTACGCGGGCTTCGGAAACACCATATATTTT

V: TRBV7-8
D: NA
J: TRBJ1-1
length: 16
size: NA
CDR3: CASSFSDGAVGTEAFF
DNA: TGTGCCAGCAGCTTCTCTGACGGAGCGGTGGGAACTGAAGCTTTCTTT

V: TRBV27
D: NA
J: TRBJ2-7
length: 15
size: once
CDR3: CASRPTGVISYEQYF
DNA: TGTGCCAGCAGACCGACGGGGGTTATTTCCTACGAGCAGTACTTC

V: TRBV15
D: TRBD1
J: TRBJ2-7
length: 15
size: NA
CDR3: CATSRSGQGTYEQYF
DNA: TGTGCCACCAGCAGATCGGGACAGGGGACCTACGAGCAGTACTTC

V: TRBV19
D: NA
J: TRBJ2-6
length: 14
size: NA
CDR3: CASMESSGANVLTF
DNA: TGTGCCAGTATGGAGTCTTCTGGGGCCAACGTCCTGACTTTC

V: TRBV2
D: NA
J: TRBJ1-4
length: 14
size: NA
CDR3: CASSAGAHWEKLFF
DNA: TGTGCCAGCAGTGCAGGGGCGCATTGGGAAAAACTGTTTTTT

V: TRBV5-4
D: TRBD1
J: TRBJ1-2
length: 15
size: NA
CDR3: CASSLVGTGGYGYTF
DNA: TGTGCCAGCAGCTTGGTTGGGACAGGGGGTTATGGCTACACCTTC

V: TRBV7-2
D: TRBD2
J: TRBJ2-1
length: 18
size: NA
CDR3: CASSSGTSATQRYNEQFF
DNA: TGTGCCAGCAGCTCCGGGACTAGCGCCACCCAACGTTACAATGAGCAGTTCTTC

V: TRBV5-1
D: NA
J: TRBJ1-4
length: 12
size: NA
CDR3: CASSLENEKLFF
DNA: TGCGCCAGCAGCTTAGAGAATGAAAAACTGTTTTTT

V: TRBV6-2/TRBV6-3
D: TRBD1
J: TRBJ2-7
length: 16
size: NA
CDR3: CASSKEAGTASYEQYF
DNA: TGTGCCAGCAGCAAAGAGGCCGGGACAGCCTCCTACGAGCAGTACTTC

V: TRBV12-5
D: NA
J: TRBJ2-5
length: 13
size: NA
CDR3: CASGLAYVETQYF
DNA: TGTGCTAGTGGTTTGGCCTACGTGGAGACCCAGTACTTC

V: TRBV5-1
D: TRBD2
J: TRBJ2-3
length: 17
size: NA
CDR3: CASSLLLAGGRGDTQYF
DNA: TGCGCCAGCAGCTTGTTACTAGCGGGGGGCCGGGGAGATACGCAGTATTTT

V: TRBV4-3
D: NA
J: TRBJ2-3
length: 13
size: NA
CDR3: CASSQGVEDTQYF
DNA: TGCGCCAGCAGCCAAGGGGTGGAGGATACGCAGTATTTT

V: TRBV5-4
D: NA
J: TRBJ2-3
length: 15
size: NA
CDR3: CASHTYYLGPDTQYF
DNA: TGTGCCAGCCATACCTATTATCTTGGGCCAGATACGCAGTATTTT

V: TRBV5-1
D: NA
J: TRBJ2-2
length: 16
size: NA
CDR3: CASSLVMGPSTGELFF
DNA: TGCGCCAGCAGCTTGGTTATGGGGCCTAGCACCGGGGAGCTGTTTTTT

V: TRBV19
D: NA
J: TRBJ2-7
length: 14
size: NA
CDR3: CASSDQGQIYEQYF
DNA: TGTGCCAGTAGTGATCAGGGTCAAATCTACGAGCAGTACTTC

V: TRBV19
D: NA
J: TRBJ2-7
length: 13
size: once
CDR3: CASSMVRDYEQYF
DNA: TGTGCCAGTAGTATGGTCAGGGACTACGAGCAGTACTTC

V: TRBV6-2/TRBV6-3
D: NA
J: TRBJ2-5
length: 15
size: NA
CDR3: CASSNRDKGLRTQYF
DNA: TGTGCCAGCAGTAACCGGGACAAGGGTTTGCGGACCCAGTACTTC

V: TRBV4-3
D: NA
J: TRBJ2-7
length: 15
size: NA
CDR3: CASSQDLAPPYEQYF
DNA: TGCGCCAGCAGCCAAGATCTAGCGCCTCCCTACGAGCAGTACTTC

V: TRBV24-1
D: NA
J: TRBJ2-5
length: 16
size: NA
CDR3: CATSDFPGKSGETQYF
DNA: TGTGCCACCAGTGATTTTCCGGGGAAAAGCGGAGAGACCCAGTACTTC

V: TRBV19
D: NA
J: TRBJ2-2
length: 12
size: NA
CDR3: CASSPVTGELFF
DNA: TGTGCCAGTAGCCCGGTAACCGGGGAGCTGTTTTTT

V: TRBV7-6
D: NA
J: TRBJ1-6
length: 16
size: NA
CDR3: CASSPLSAENNSPLHF
DNA: TGTGCCAGCAGCCCTCTTTCGGCGGAGAATAATTCACCCCTCCACTTT

V: TRBV2
D: TRBD1
J: TRBJ1-3
length: 14
size: NA
CDR3: CASRGTASGNTIYF
DNA: TGTGCCAGCAGGGGGACAGCCTCTGGAAACACCATATATTTT

V: TRBV28
D: TRBD1
J: TRBJ2-5
length: 15
size: NA
CDR3: CASSSSGTGKETQYF
DNA: TGTGCCAGCAGTTCATCCGGGACAGGCAAAGAGACCCAGTACTTC

V: TRBV6-2/TRBV6-3
D: NA
J: TRBJ1-1
length: 16
size: few
CDR3: CASSYGTRNEDTEAFF
DNA: TGTGCCAGCAGTTACGGGACAAGGAACGAGGACACTGAAGCTTTCTTT

V: TRBV10-3
D: TRBD1
J: TRBJ1-5
length: 13
size: NA
CDR3: CAISRTGLVPQHF
DNA: TGTGCCATCAGTCGGACAGGTTTAGTGCCCCAGCATTTT

V: TRBV12-2
D: NA
J: TRBJ2-3
length: 16
size: NA
CDR3: CASRSSGGYSTDTQYF
DNA: TGTGCAAGTCGCTCGAGCGGGGGGTACAGCACAGATACGCAGTATTTT